This TCR beta chain was observed in a study of T cells in tuberculosis. Specified time point: new active TB diagnosis, blood taken before or within 7 days of starting treatment. This CDR3 comprises 15 residues. Trimming removed 0 bases from V and 6 bases from J, with 15 bases in between. The germline CDR1 and CDR2 sequences are WSHSY and SAAADI. TCRdb keeps only in-frame clones here, not all; method: immunoSEQ multiplex PCR. This sample yields 40,000 or so clones, of which roughly 94% are seen a single time; roughly 4.7% belongs to the top ten. The material sequenced was PBMCs, taken at tuberculosis diagnosis. The TCR was taken from an adult with tuberculosis. The V and J genes are TRBV10-2 and TRBJ2-7; a possible D gene is TRBD1 (7 bases). The chain's CDR3 is CASSESPGGMGEQYF. CDR3 bases: TGCGCCAGCAGTGAGTCGCCAGGGGGGATGGGCGAGCAGTACTTC.